Sequencing of this T cell receptor (beta chain) was carried out in a study of blood T cell repertoires in COVID-19. On the study more broadly: Acute and convalescent COVID-19 specimens originated in the United States, Italy and Spain. T cells, B-cell-depleted T cells, or PBMCs supplied cDNA or gDNA.

Original data processing: Reference gene primers were amplified, and this amplification served to estimate nucleated cell counts. Only in-frame clones appear in the TCRdb table, and some are missing; sequencing was by immunoSEQ multiplex PCR. The V and J calls and clone size are taken from that table; D and trimming were inferred from the DNA. The data show tens of thousands of clones, 88% seen once. The CDR3 is 14 residues long. With V trimmed by 3 bases and J by 7 bases, 9 bases remained unmatched. Per the germline V gene, CDR1 is MNHEY and CDR2 is SMNVEV (reference sequence). This TCR came from a woman aged 70-85 years with active COVID-19. The V gene is TRBV27, the J gene TRBJ2-7, with 7 bases lining up with TRBD1. Source material: peripheral blood. CDR3 amino acids: CASSLTGPLGEQYF. As DNA, the CDR3 is TGTGCCAGCAGTTTGACAGGGCCCTTGGGGGAGCAGTACTTC.